One T cell receptor beta chain is described in this entry. Trimming removed 0 bases from V and 4 bases from J; junction bases left unmatched: 4. CDR3 length: 15 residues. Per the germline V gene, CDR1 is SGHRS and CDR2 is YFSETQ. Libraries were prepared by immunoSEQ multiplex PCR; TCRdb keeps only in-frame clonotypes and omits some of them. The sample consists of more than 95,000 clones, around 80% of them appearing once. This specimen comes from a study of blood T cell repertoires in COVID-19. The TCR was taken from a woman at least 80 years old with acute or convalescent COVID-19. Sequenced input: peripheral blood. This chain joins TRBV5-1 and TRBJ2-1; 7 bases agree with TRBD1. This chain's CDR3 is CASSLEGDSYNEQFF. The CDR3 nucleotides are TGCGCCAGCAGCTTGGAGGGGGACAGTTACAATGAGCAGTTCTTC.